These 14 T cell receptor beta chains were sequenced from one sample in a study of PD-1 blockade in classical Hodgkin lymphoma. Time point of the sample: cycle 4 day 1 (C4D1), after five to seven weeks of nivolumab. Every patient experienced relapse after autologous stem cell transplantation, and brentuximab vedotin exposure varied. TCRdb keeps only in-frame clones here, not all; method: immunoSEQ multiplex PCR. The table lists roughly 64,000 clones, more than 90% of them singletons, with roughly 8% in the top ten. The sample here was peripheral blood mononuclear cells (PBMCs), taken before the fourth cycle of nivolumab. These receptors originate from a human donor with classical Hodgkin lymphoma.

This clone was counted a single time. The V call is TRBV11-2, the J call TRBJ2-7, with 10 bases that match TRBD1. This CDR3 is built from 14 residues. V shed 5 bases and J 5 bases; nucleotides not matched to a gene: 6. Germline loops: CDR1 SGHAT, CDR2 FQNNGV. The CDR3 DNA reads TGTGCCAGCAGCGTACGACAGGGGGCTGACGAGCAGTACTTC. This codes for CASSVRQGADEQYF.

This sequence joins TRBV21-1 and TRBJ1-3. TRBV21-1 is a pseudogene. CDR3 length: 15 residues. The DNA of the CDR3 is TGTGCCAGCAGTTGGGCCGGGGTGCCTGGAAACACCATATATTTT. Protein product: CASSWAGVPGNTIYF.

This chain uses TRBV6-1 with TRBJ2-1; D gene uncertain. Germline CDR1 MNHNS, CDR2 SASEGT. This CDR3 has 12 residues. Trimming removed 0 bases at V and 9 bases at J, with 6 bases between. CDR3 residues: CASSEATGEQFF. For the CDR3, the DNA is TGTGCCAGCAGTGAAGCGACGGGTGAGCAGTTCTTC.

This sequence joins TRBV7-2 and TRBJ1-4; D gene unclear. CDR3 length: 11 residues. Germline V gene lookup returns CDR1 SGHTA and CDR2 FQGNSA. V was clipped by 6 bases and J by 5 bases, with 4 bases between them. CDR3 amino acids: CASSWNEKLFF. In nucleotides, the CDR3 is TGTGCCAGCAGTTGGAATGAAAAACTGTTTTTT.

The J gene is TRBJ2-5, the V gene TRBV4-2, with no clear D. The CDR3 spans 13 residues. Germline V gene data show CDR1 as LGHNA and CDR2 as YNFKEQ. The germline V and J ends were trimmed by 1 base and 3 bases, with 6 bases remaining between them. In nucleotides, the CDR3 is TGTGCCAGCAGCCAAGCAAGCAAAGAGACCCAGTACTTC. Amino acids: CASSQASKETQYF.

The chain joins TRBV7-9 to TRBJ2-7; 9 bases line up with TRBD2. Germline CDR1 and CDR2: SEHNR and FQNEAQ (reference sequence). This CDR3 comprises 16 residues. With V trimmed by 4 bases and J by 5 bases, 12 bases remained unmatched. The CDR3 loop reads CASSSKPGTSLDEQYF. CDR3 DNA sequence: TGTGCCAGCAGCTCAAAACCCGGGACTAGCCTCGACGAGCAGTACTTC. The full variable domain, its missing parts supplied by reference TRBV7-9 and TRBJ2-7, is DTGVSQNPRHKITKRGQNVTFRCDPISEHNRLYWYRQTLGQGPEFLTYFQNEAQLEKSRLLSDRFSAERPKGSFSTLEIQRTEQGDSAMYLCASSSKPGTSLDEQYFGPGTRLTVT.

The gene calls are TRBV28 and TRBJ2-1; maybe TRBD2 (6 bases). The CDR3 sequence is 16 residues long. V shed 6 bases and J shed 6 bases, with 21 bases lying between them. In germline, CDR1 is MDHEN, CDR2 SYDVKM. The CDR3 DNA follows: TGTGCCAGCAGCCCCCTGGGACTCGGGAGCGGCAATGAGCAGTTCTTC. Its translation is CASSPLGLGSGNEQFF.

The chain is built from TRBV7-3 and TRBJ1-6; perhaps TRBD1 as D (6 bases). This CDR3 has 15 amino acids. Germline loops: CDR1 SGHTA, CDR2 FQGTGA. V lost 0 bases and J lost 9, with 12 bases in between. The CDR3: CASSLTASGASPLHF. Written as DNA, the CDR3 is TGTGCCAGCAGCTTAACGGCGTCAGGGGCTTCACCCCTCCACTTT. Looking up the rest from reference TRBV7-3 and TRBJ1-6 gives the full variable domain: GAGVSQTPSNKVTEKGKYVELRCDPISGHTALYWYRQSLGQGPEFLIYFQGTGAADDSGLPNDRFFAVRPEGSVSTLKIQRTERGDSAVYLCASSLTASGASPLHFGNGTRLTVT.

The rearrangement joins TRBV6-5 to TRBJ1-5, with D possibly being TRBD1 (5 bases). V lost 0 bases and J 6 bases, leaving 9 bases between the germline ends. Per the germline V gene, CDR1 is MNHEY and CDR2 is SVGAGI. The CDR3 covers 14 residues. CDR3 DNA: TGTGCCAGCAGTTACTCACGGGGGATTCAGCCCCAGCATTTT. Translation gives CASSYSRGIQPQHF.

The chain joins TRBV7-2 to TRBJ2-7; D is perhaps TRBD1 (5 bases). The CDR3 contains 12 residues. Germline V lookup: CDR1 SGHTA, CDR2 FQGNSA. V gave up 2 bases and J gave up 3 bases, with 5 bases separating them. The CDR3: CASSLQGYEQYF. DNA for the CDR3: TGTGCCAGCAGCTTACAGGGCTACGAGCAGTACTTC.

This clone was recorded once. The J gene is TRBJ2-7, the V gene TRBV15; 9 nucleotides line up with TRBD2. J gave up 5 bases and V 1 base, and 6 bases lay outside the gene matches. The CDR3 sequence is 15 residues long. CDR1 is LNHNV, CDR2 YYDKDF, per germline (reference sequence). CDR3 sequence: CATSRGLAGSDEQYF. The CDR3 DNA follows: TGTGCCACCAGCAGAGGGCTAGCGGGAAGCGACGAGCAGTACTTC.

The chain recombines TRBV2 with TRBJ2-7; D perhaps matches TRBD1 (8 bases). Trimming stripped 6 bases from V and 0 bases from J, with 15 bases between. The CDR3 spans 15 residues. The germline V gene encodes CDR1 SNHLY and CDR2 FYNNEI. The CDR3 here is CASSRTGRVSYEQYF. The CDR3 DNA is TGTGCCAGCAGCAGGACAGGGAGGGTCTCCTACGAGCAGTACTTC.

V is TRBV7-9 and J is TRBJ2-7; D is possibly TRBD1 (6 bases). This CDR3 has 14 residues. V lost 5 bases to trimming and J lost 0 bases, with 11 bases between them. Germline V gives CDR1 SEHNR, CDR2 FQNEAQ (reference sequence). CDR3 sequence reads: CASSPPQGSYEQYF. The DNA for the CDR3 is TGTGCCAGCAGCCCTCCACAGGGCTCCTACGAGCAGTACTTC. The full variable domain, rest sourced from reference TRBV7-9 and TRBJ2-7, is DTGVSQNPRHKITKRGQNVTFRCDPISEHNRLYWYRQTLGQGPEFLTYFQNEAQLEKSRLLSDRFSAERPKGSFSTLEIQRTEQGDSAMYLCASSPPQGSYEQYFGPGTRLTVT.

The CDR3 here is CASSLLGGNSNYGYTF. In DNA form, the CDR3 reads TGTGCCAGCAGCTTATTGGGGGGTAATTCTAACTATGGCTACACCTTC. The chain carries TRBV7-2 and TRBJ1-2, with a weak D call TRBD1 (5 bases). From germline, CDR1 is SGHTA and CDR2 FQGNSA. V was trimmed by 2 bases and J by 0 bases, leaving 13 bases between them. The CDR3 consists of 16 residues. Full variable domain (missing parts from reference TRBV7-2 and TRBJ1-2): GAGVSQSPSNKVTEKGKDVELRCDPISGHTALYWYRQSLGQGLEFLIYFQGNSAPDKSGLPSDRFSAERTGGSVSTLTIQRTQQEDSAVYLCASSLLGGNSNYGYTFGSGTRLTVV.